This T cell receptor beta chain was retrieved from a study of T cell responses to AZD1222 COVID-19 vaccine. Overall study findings and caveats: Spike-specific TCR breadth and depth went up after people got two AZD1222 doses. The study identified only five to seven AZD1222 recipients as seropositive at baseline. Repertoires were obtained only post-peak T cell response.

Germline V CDR1 and CDR2: SGHNT, YYREEE (reference sequence). After removal of 5 bases from V and 7 bases from J, the junction contained 14 bases not matched to a gene. CDR3 size: 16 residues. Generated by immunoSEQ multiplex PCR, the TCRdb table keeps only in-frame clones and is missing some. There are approximately 190,000 clones in the sample; roughly 88% occur only once, and 0.99% lies in the top ten. Worth noting for this clone: Its specificity is not known.

The TCR sequence derives from an adult in good health. The sample here was peripheral blood, taken on day 0 of AZD1222 vaccination. The V gene is TRBV5-4, the J gene TRBJ2-2; 7 bases are shared with TRBD2. The chain's CDR3 is CASSFDGEGLFGELFF. The CDR3 bases are TGTGCCAGCAGTTTCGACGGGGAGGGCCTTTTCGGGGAGCTGTTTTTT.